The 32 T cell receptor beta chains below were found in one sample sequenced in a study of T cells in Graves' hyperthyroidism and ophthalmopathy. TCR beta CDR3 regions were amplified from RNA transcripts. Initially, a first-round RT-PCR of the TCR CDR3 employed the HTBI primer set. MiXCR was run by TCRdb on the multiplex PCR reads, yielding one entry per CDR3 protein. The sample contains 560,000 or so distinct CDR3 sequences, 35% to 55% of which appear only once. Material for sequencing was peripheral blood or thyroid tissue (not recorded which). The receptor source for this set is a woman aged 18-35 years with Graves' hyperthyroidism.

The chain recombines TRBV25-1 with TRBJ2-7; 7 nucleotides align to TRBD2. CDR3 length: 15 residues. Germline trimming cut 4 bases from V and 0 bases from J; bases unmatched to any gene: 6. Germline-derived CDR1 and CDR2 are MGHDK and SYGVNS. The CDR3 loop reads CASSGSAGVSYEQYF. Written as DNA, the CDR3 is TGTGCCAGCAGTGGGTCGGCGGGAGTCTCCTACGAGCAGTACTTC.

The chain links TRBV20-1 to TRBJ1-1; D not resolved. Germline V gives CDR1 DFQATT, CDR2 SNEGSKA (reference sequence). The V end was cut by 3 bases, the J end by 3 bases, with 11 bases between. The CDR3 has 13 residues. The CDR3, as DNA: TGCAGTGCTAGCGAATCGTCCCACACTGAAGCTTTCTTT. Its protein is CSASESSHTEAFF.

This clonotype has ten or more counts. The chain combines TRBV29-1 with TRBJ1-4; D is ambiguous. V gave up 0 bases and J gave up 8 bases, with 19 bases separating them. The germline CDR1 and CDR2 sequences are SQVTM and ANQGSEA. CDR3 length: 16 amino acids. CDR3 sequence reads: CSVEDTGNSVREKLFF. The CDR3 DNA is TGCAGCGTTGAAGATACGGGGAACAGTGTTAGAGAAAAACTGTTTTTT. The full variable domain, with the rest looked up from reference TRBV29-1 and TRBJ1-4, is SAVISQKPSRDICQRGTSLTIQCQVDSQVTMMFWYRQQPGQSLTLIATANQGSEATYESGFVIDKFPISRPNLTFSTLTVSNMSPEDSSIYLCSVEDTGNSVREKLFFGSGTQLSVL.

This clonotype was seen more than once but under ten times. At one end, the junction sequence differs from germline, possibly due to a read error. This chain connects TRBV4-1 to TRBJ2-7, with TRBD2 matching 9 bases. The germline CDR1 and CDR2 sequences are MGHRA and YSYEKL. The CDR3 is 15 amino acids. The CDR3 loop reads CASSGSGSQAREQYF. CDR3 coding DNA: TGTGCCAGCAGCGGTAGCGGGAGCCAAGCGAGAGAGCAGTACTTC.

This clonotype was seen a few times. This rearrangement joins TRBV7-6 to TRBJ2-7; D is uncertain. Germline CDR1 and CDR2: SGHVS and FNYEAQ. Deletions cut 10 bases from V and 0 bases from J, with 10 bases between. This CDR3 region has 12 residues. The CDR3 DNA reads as TGTGCCATCTCGGATCTCTCCTACGAGCAGTACTTC. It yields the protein CAISDLSYEQYF.

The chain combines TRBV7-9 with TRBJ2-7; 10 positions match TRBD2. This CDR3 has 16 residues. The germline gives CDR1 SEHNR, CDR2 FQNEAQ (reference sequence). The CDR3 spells CAAARGSSGRAGEQYF. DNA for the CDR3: TGTGCGGCGGCCCGGGGGTCAAGCGGGAGGGCTGGTGAGCAGTACTTC.

The CDR3, as DNA: TGCGCCAGCAGCCAAGAAACTCGTAACACTGAAGCTTTCTTT. Translated: CASSQETRNTEAFF. The genes are TRBV4-1 and TRBJ1-1; D remains ambiguous. V was cut by 0 bases and J by 2 bases, with 7 bases left in between. CDR1 is MGHRA, CDR2 YSYEKL, per germline. The CDR3 sequence is 14 residues long.

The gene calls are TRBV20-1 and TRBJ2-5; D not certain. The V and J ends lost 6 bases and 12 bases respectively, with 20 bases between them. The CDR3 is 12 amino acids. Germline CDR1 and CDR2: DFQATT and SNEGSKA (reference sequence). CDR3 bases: TGCAGTGCCAGGTCGTTACTGACGGTGGAGTACTTC. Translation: CSARSLLTVEYF.

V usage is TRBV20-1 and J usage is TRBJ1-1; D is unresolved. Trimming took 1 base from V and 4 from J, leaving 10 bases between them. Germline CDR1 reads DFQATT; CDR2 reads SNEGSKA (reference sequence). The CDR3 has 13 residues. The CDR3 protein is CSARVRRGTEAFF. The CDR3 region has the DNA TGCAGTGCTAGAGTACGGCGGGGCACTGAAGCTTTCTTT.

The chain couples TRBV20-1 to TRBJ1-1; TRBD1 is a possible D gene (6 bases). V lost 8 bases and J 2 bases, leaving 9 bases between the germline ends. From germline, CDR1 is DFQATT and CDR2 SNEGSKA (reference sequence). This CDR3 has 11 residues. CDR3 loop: CSTDRNTEAFF. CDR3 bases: TGCAGTACGGACAGAAACACTGAAGCTTTCTTT.

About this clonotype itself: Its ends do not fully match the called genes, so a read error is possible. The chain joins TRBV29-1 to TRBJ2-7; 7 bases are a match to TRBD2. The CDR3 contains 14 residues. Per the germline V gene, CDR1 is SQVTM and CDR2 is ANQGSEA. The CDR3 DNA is TGTGCCTGGACGCCGGGGCGGGGGTCCTACGAGCAGTACTTC. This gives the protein CAWTPGRGSYEQYF.

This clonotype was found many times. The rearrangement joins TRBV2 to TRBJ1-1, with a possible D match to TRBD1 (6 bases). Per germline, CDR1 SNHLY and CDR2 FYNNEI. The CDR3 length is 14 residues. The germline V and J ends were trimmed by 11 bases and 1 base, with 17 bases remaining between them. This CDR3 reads CAVVVRGRNTEAFF. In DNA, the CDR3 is TGTGCCGTCGTTGTTAGGGGGAGGAACACTGAAGCTTTCTTT.

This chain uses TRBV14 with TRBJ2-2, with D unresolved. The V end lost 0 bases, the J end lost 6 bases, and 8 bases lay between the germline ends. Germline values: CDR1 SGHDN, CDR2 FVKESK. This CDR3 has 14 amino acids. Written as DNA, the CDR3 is TGTGCCAGCAGCCAAGATACGGTCGCCGGGGAGCTGTTTTTT. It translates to CASSQDTVAGELFF. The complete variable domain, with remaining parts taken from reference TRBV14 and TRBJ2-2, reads EAGVTQFPSHSVIEKGQTVTLRCDPISGHDNLYWYRRVMGKEIKFLLHFVKESKQDESGMPNNRFLAERTGGTYSTLKVQPAELEDSGVYFCASSQDTVAGELFFGEGSRLTVL.

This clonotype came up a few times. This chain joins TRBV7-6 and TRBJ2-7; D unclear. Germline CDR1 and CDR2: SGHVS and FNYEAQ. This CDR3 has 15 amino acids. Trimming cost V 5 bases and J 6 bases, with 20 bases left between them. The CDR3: CASSQDVSVRTEQYF. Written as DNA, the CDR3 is TGTGCCAGCAGCCAAGACGTCTCGGTTCGGACCGAGCAGTACTTC.

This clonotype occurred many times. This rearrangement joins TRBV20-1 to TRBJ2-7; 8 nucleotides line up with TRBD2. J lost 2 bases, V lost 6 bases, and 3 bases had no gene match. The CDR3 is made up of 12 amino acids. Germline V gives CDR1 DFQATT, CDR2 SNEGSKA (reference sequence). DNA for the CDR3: TGCAGTGCAGAACTAGCGGCCTACGAGCAGTACTTC. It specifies CSAELAAYEQYF.

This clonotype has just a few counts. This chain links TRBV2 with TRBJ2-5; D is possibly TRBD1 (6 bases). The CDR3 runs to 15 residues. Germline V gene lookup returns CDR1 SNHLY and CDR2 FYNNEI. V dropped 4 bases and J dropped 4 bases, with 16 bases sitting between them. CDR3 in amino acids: CASSVSRGSIETQYF. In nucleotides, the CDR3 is TGTGCCAGCAGTGTATCCAGGGGATCTATAGAGACCCAGTACTTC.

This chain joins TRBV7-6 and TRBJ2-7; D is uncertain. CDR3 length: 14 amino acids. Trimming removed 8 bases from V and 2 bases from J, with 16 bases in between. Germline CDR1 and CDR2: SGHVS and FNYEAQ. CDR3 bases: TGTGCCAGCCACCACCCAGCCCAACCCTACGAGCAGTACTTC. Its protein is CASHHPAQPYEQYF.

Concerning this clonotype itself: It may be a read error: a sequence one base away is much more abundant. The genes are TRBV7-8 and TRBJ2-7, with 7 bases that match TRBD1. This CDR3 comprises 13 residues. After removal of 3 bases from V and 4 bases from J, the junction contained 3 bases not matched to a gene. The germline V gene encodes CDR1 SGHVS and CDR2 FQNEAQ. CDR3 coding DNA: TGTGCCAGCAGCTTCCAGGACAGGTACGAGCAGTACTTC. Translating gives CASSFQDRYEQYF.

The CDR3 loop is CASSPGTGGEGAFF. The CDR3 nucleotides read TGTGCCAGCAGCCCCGGGACAGGGGGCGAAGGCGCTTTCTTT. The chain recombines TRBV7-9 with TRBJ1-1; 12 bases agree with TRBD1. V was clipped by 5 bases and J by 11 bases; unmatched bases: 9. The length of the CDR3 is 14 residues. Germline assignment: CDR1 SEHNR and CDR2 FQNEAQ (reference sequence).

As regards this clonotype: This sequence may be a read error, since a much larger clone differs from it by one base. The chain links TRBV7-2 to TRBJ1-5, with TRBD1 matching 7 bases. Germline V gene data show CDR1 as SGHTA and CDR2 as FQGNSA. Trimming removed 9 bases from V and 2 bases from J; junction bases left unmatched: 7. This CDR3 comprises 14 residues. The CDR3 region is CASSTGAGNQPQHF. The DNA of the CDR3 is TGTGCCAGTAGCACAGGGGCGGGCAATCAGCCCCAGCATTTT.

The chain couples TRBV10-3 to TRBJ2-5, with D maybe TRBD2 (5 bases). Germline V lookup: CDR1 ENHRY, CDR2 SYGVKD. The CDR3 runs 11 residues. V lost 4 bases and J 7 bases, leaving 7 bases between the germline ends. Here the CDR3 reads CAISAEGTQYF. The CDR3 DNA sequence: TGTGCCATCAGTGCAGAGGGGACCCAGTACTTC.

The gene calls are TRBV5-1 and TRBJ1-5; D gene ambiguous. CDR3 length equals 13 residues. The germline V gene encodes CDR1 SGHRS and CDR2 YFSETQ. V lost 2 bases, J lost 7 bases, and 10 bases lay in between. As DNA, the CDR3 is TGCGCCAGCAGCTTTTCAGGACTACAGCCCCAGCATTTT. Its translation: CASSFSGLQPQHF.

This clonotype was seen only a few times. The CDR3 nucleotides are TGTGCCACCAGTGATTCCCCGGGAGGAAATAACCAAGAGACCCAGTACTTC. Translated: CATSDSPGGNNQETQYF. V gene TRBV24-1 combines with J gene TRBJ2-5; TRBD2 matches at 7 bases. The CDR3 consists of 17 residues. V gave up 2 bases and J gave up 0 bases; unmatched junction bases: 8. From germline, CDR1 is KGHDR and CDR2 SFDVKD.

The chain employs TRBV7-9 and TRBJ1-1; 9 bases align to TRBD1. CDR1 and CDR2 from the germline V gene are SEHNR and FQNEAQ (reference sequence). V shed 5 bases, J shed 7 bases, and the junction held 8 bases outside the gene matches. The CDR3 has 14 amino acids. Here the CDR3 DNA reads TGTGCCAGCAGCCTCGTACAGGGGGCGAGTGAAGCTTTCTTT. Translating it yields CASSLVQGASEAFF.

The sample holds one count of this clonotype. CDR3 nucleotides: TGCAGTGCTACAGGGGATGGCAATCAGCCCCTCCACTTT. This gives the protein CSATGDGNQPLHF. The rearrangement uses TRBV20-1 and TRBJ1-6; tentative D call: TRBD1 (6 bases). Germline V gives CDR1 DFQATT, CDR2 SNEGSKA (reference sequence). Trimming took off 4 bases at V and 13 bases at J, with 17 bases between the two ends. This CDR3 has 13 residues.

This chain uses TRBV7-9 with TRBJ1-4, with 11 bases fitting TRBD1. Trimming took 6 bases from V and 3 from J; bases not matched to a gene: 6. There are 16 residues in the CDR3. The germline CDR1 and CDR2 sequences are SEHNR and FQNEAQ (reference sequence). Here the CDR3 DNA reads TGTGCCAGCAGATCGGGACAGGGGGTTGCTAATGAAAAACTGTTTTTT. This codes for CASRSGQGVANEKLFF.

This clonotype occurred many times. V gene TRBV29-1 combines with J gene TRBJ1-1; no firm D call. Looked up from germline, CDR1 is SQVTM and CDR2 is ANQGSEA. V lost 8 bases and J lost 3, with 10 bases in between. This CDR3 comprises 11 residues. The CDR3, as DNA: TGCAGCTCTCTAATGGACACTGAAGCTTTCTTT. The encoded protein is CSSLMDTEAFF.

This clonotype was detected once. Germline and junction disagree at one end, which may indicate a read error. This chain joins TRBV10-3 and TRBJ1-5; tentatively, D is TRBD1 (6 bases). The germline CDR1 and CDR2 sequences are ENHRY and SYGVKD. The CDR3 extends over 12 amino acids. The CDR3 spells CASKQGWQPRHF. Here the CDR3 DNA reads TGTGCCAGTAAACAGGGCTGGCAGCCCCGGCATTTT.

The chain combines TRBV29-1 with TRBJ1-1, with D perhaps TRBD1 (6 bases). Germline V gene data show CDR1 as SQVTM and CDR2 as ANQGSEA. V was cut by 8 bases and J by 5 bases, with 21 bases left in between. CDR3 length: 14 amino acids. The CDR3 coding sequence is TGCAGCCAGACAGGCTACAAGGGTTGGACTGAAGCTTTCTTT. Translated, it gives CSQTGYKGWTEAFF.

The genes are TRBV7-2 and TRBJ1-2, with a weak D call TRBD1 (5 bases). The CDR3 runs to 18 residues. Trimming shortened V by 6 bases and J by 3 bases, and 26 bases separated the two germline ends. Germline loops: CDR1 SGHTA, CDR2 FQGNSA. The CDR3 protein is CASRLGQDSGTLHYGYTF. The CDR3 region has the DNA TGTGCCAGCAGACTGGGGCAGGATAGCGGGACCCTTCACTATGGCTACACCTTC.

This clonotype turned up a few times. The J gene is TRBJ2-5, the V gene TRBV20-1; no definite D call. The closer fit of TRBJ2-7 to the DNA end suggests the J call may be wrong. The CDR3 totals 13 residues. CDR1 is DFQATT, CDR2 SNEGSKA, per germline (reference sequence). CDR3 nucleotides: TGCAGTGCTATCGCACGGAACTCCTACGAGCAGTACTTC. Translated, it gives CSAIARNSYEQYF.

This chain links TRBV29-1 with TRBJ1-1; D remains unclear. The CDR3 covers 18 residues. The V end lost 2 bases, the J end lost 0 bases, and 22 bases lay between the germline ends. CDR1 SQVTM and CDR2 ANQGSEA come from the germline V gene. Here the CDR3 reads CSVELSSLGYLMNTEAFF. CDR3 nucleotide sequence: TGCAGCGTTGAACTTTCTTCGTTAGGGTACCTAATGAACACTGAAGCTTTCTTT. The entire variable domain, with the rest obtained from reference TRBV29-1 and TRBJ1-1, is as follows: SAVISQKPSRDICQRGTSLTIQCQVDSQVTMMFWYRQQPGQSLTLIATANQGSEATYESGFVIDKFPISRPNLTFSTLTVSNMSPEDSSIYLCSVELSSLGYLMNTEAFFGQGTRLTVV.